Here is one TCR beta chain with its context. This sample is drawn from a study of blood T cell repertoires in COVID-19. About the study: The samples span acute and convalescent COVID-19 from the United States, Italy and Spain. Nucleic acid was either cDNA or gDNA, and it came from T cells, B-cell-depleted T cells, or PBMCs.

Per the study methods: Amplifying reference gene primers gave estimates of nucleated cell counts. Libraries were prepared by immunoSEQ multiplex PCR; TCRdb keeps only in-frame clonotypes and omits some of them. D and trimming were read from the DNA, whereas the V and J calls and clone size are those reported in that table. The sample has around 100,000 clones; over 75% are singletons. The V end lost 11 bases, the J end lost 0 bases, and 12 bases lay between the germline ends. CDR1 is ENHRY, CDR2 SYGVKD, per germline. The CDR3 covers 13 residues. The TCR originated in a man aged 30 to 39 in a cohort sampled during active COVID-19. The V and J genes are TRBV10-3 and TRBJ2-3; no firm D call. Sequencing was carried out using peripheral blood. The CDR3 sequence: CASQSESTDTQYF. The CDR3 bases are TGTGCCTCCCAAAGCGAAAGCACAGATACGCAGTATTTT.